Only a few counts were recorded for the clone carrying this T cell receptor (beta chain). A much bigger clone sits one base away, suggesting this may be a read error. This CDR3 spans 16 amino acids. CDR1 is DFQATT, CDR2 SNEGSKA, per germline (reference sequence). The ends lost 5 bases at V and 11 bases at J; junction bases unmatched: 19. This specimen belongs to a study of blood T cells in healthy people across ages. It was with a sample-barcoded 5' primer and a J-beta primer mix that a second PCR of roughly 7 to 12 cycles was run. TCRdb recomputed calls from the 5' RACE reads with MiXCR, one row per CDR3 protein. This sample yields about 780,000 distinct CDR3 sequences, of which roughly 46% are seen a single time; about a sixth belongs to the top ten.

Source material: blood. The source is an elderly man in good health. The genes are TRBV20-1 and TRBJ2-5; 11 positions match TRBD2. CDR3 residues: CSAQNRGTSGYNEQYF. DNA for the CDR3: TGCAGTGCTCAAAACAGGGGGACTAGCGGCTACAATGAGCAGTACTTC.